These 8 T cell receptor beta chains originate from one sample sequenced in a study of CD8 T cells in Susac syndrome. Random hexamers were used to reverse transcribe the RNA input (about 0.45 to 1 ug). One entry per CDR3 protein results from TCRdb running MiXCR on the immunoSEQ multiplex PCR reads. The table lists about 120,000 distinct CDR3 sequences, around 95% of them singletons. The sample was CD4+ T cells from PBMCs. The receptors here all came from a human donor in good health.

The chain uses TRBV14 and TRBJ2-5; D not certain. With 2 bases removed from V and 5 bases from J, the gap between germline ends came to 6 bases. The CDR3 is 12 amino acids. Germline assignment: CDR1 SGHDN and CDR2 FVKESK. The CDR3 sequence: CASSQWAETQYF. In DNA, the CDR3 is TGTGCCAGCAGCCAATGGGCTGAGACCCAGTACTTC.

The chain couples TRBV11-2 to TRBJ1-3; D is ambiguous. This CDR3 comprises 17 residues. Germline V CDR1 and CDR2: SGHAT, FQNNGV. V lost 6 bases, J lost 3 bases, and 21 bases lay in between. Written as DNA, the CDR3 is TGTGCCAGCAGTTTTGTTGGTACCCTCAAAGGTGGAAACACCATATATTTT. Its translation is CASSFVGTLKGGNTIYF.

The chain recombines TRBV29-1 with TRBJ2-2; the D gene is possibly TRBD1 (8 bases). CDR1 is SQVTM and CDR2 is ANQGSEA in the germline V gene. The CDR3 is 14 amino acids. The CDR3 sequence is CGGVIQGAGGELFF. The CDR3 DNA sequence: TGCGGGGGGGTCATCCAGGGGGCAGGCGGGGAGCTGTTTTTT.

This sequence joins TRBV12-3 or TRBV12-4 and TRBJ2-5; D gene ambiguous. The V end was cut by 3 bases, the J end by 3 bases, with 8 bases between. CDR3 size: 13 residues. CDR3 coding DNA: TGTGCCAGCAGTTTCTCGGGCGAAGAGACCCAGTACTTC. This gives the protein CASSFSGEETQYF.

V gene TRBV7-3 combines with J gene TRBJ2-2; 9 nucleotides agree with TRBD2. J was trimmed by 7 bases and V by 5 bases; bases with no gene match: 11. Germline CDR1 SGHTA, CDR2 FQGTGA. The CDR3 has 16 amino acids. CDR3 in DNA: TGTGCCAGCAGCCCACAAAGCGGGAGGAATGGCGGGGAGCTGTTTTTT. It translates to CASSPQSGRNGGELFF.

The genes are TRBV28 and TRBJ1-1, with D uncertain. This CDR3 is 12 amino acids long. Per the germline V gene, CDR1 is MDHEN and CDR2 is SYDVKM. Trimming removed 6 bases from V and 0 bases from J, with 5 bases in between. The CDR3 spells CASSVLNTEAFF. The CDR3 bases are TGTGCCAGCAGCGTATTGAACACTGAAGCTTTCTTT.

The V gene is TRBV30, the J gene TRBJ1-1, with 7 positions matching TRBD1. There are 16 residues in the CDR3. V lost 5 bases and J lost 4; bases outside the gene matches: 16. Germline loops: CDR1 GTSNPN, CDR2 SVGIG (reference sequence). CDR3: CAWSEGAWDTPTEAFF. The CDR3 coding sequence is TGTGCCTGGTCCGAGGGGGCGTGGGATACTCCCACTGAAGCTTTCTTT.

DNA for the CDR3: TGTGCCAGCAGCTTGATCAGCTCGAACACCGGGGAGCTGTTTTTT. Translating it yields CASSLISSNTGELFF. This sequence joins TRBV5-6 and TRBJ2-2, with unresolved D. V lost 1 base, J lost 0 bases, and 7 bases lay in between. The CDR3 covers 15 residues. Germline CDR1 SGHDT, CDR2 YYEEEE.